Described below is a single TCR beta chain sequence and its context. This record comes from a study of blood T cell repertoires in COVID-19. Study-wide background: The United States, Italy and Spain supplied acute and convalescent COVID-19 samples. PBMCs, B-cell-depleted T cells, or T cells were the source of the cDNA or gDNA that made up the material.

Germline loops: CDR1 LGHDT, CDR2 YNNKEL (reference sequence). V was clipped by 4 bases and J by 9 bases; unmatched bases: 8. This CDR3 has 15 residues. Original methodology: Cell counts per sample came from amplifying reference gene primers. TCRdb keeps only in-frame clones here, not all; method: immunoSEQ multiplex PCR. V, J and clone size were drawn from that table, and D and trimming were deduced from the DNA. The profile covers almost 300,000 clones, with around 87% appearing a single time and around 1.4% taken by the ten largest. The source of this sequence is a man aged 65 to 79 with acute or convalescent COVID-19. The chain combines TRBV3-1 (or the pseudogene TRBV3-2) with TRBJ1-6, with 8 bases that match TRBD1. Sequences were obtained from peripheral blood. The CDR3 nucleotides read TGTGCCAGCAGCCTTCGGACAGGGAGGCGTTCACCCCTCCACTTT. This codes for CASSLRTGRRSPLHF.